These 20 T cell receptor beta chains share one sample of origin, sequenced in a study of blood T cell repertoires in COVID-19. Clones were read by immunoSEQ multiplex PCR, and TCRdb kept only the in-frame ones, dropping some. The repertoire includes around 22,000 clones, about nine tenths of them detected once, and 25% sits in the top ten. Sequencing was carried out using peripheral blood. The origin of the receptors is a human donor with active COVID-19. The donor label of this sample is uncertain.

The chain joins TRBV29-1 to TRBJ1-1; 11 bases align to TRBD1. CDR1 is SQVTM, CDR2 ANQGSEA, per germline. This CDR3 contains 13 residues. V gave up 6 bases and J gave up 4 bases; unmatched junction bases: 4. This chain's CDR3 is CSVGTGGSTEAFF. CDR3 coding DNA: TGCAGCGTGGGGACAGGGGGGAGCACTGAAGCTTTCTTT. The full variable domain, completed using reference TRBV29-1 and TRBJ1-1, is SAVISQKPSRDICQRGTSLTIQCQVDSQVTMMFWYRQQPGQSLTLIATANQGSEATYESGFVIDKFPISRPNLTFSTLTVSNMSPEDSSIYLCSVGTGGSTEAFFGQGTRLTVV.

The genes are TRBV27 and TRBJ1-1; D uncertain. The germline V gene has CDR1 MNHEY and CDR2 SMNVEV (reference sequence). Trimming took 2 bases from V and 1 from J, leaving 8 bases between them. The CDR3 is made up of 14 amino acids. CDR3 bases: TGTGCCAGCAGTTTAGGCAGCGCGAACACTGAAGCTTTCTTT. Amino acids: CASSLGSANTEAFF.

This clone was counted a single time. The rearrangement links TRBV4-3 to TRBJ1-1, with no clear D. Trimming cost V 4 bases and J 4 bases, with 13 bases left between them. The germline CDR1 and CDR2 sequences are LGHNA and YSLEER. The CDR3 extends over 14 amino acids. CDR3 protein: CASSPRDIPTEAFF. The CDR3 coding sequence is TGCGCCAGCAGCCCCCGTGACATCCCCACTGAAGCTTTCTTT.

This rearrangement joins TRBV3-1 (or the pseudogene TRBV3-2) to TRBJ2-1, with 9 bases fitting TRBD1. In germline, CDR1 is LGHDT, CDR2 YNNKEL (reference sequence). V trimming: 7 bases; J trimming: 5 bases; junction bases outside the gene matches: 6. The CDR3 sequence is 14 residues long. For the CDR3, the DNA is TGTGCCAGCATAGGGACAGGGAGTCACAATGAGCAGTTCTTC. Translating it yields CASIGTGSHNEQFF.

This clone was counted a single time. This chain joins TRBV2 and TRBJ2-7; D remains unclear. The germline V and J ends were trimmed by 1 base and 2 bases, with 3 bases remaining between them. The germline V gene has CDR1 SNHLY and CDR2 FYNNEI. This CDR3 has 12 residues. This chain's CDR3 is CASSEVTYEQYF. The CDR3 DNA reads as TGTGCCAGCAGTGAAGTCACCTACGAGCAGTACTTC.

The chain employs TRBV7-9 and TRBJ2-5, with D possibly being TRBD2 (6 bases). Per the germline V gene, CDR1 is SEHNR and CDR2 is FQNEAQ (reference sequence). The CDR3 length is 17 residues. V was pared by 8 bases and J by 5 bases, with 27 bases between. DNA for the CDR3: TGTGCCAGCCGGTCGGATCCGGGACTCACAGATAGGGAGACCCAGTACTTC. It specifies CASRSDPGLTDRETQYF. The full variable domain, rest sourced from reference TRBV7-9 and TRBJ2-5, is DTGVSQNPRHKITKRGQNVTFRCDPISEHNRLYWYRQTLGQGPEFLTYFQNEAQLEKSRLLSDRFSAERPKGSFSTLEIQRTEQGDSAMYLCASRSDPGLTDRETQYFGPGTRLLVL.

V is TRBV5-4 and J is TRBJ1-4; TRBD1 matches 7 bases. The junction had 5 bases not matched to a gene; V was cut back by 4 bases and J by 5 bases. Looked up from germline, CDR1 is SGHNT and CDR2 is YYREEE (reference sequence). The CDR3 sequence is 14 residues long. As DNA, the CDR3 is TGTGCCAGCAGCCCCCGGACAGGCAATGAAAAACTGTTTTTT. This sequence encodes CASSPRTGNEKLFF.

This clone was observed a few times. The rearrangement joins TRBV29-1 to TRBJ2-7, with TRBD1 identical over 8 bases. Germline values: CDR1 SQVTM, CDR2 ANQGSEA. The ends lost 6 bases at V and 6 bases at J; junction bases unmatched: 4. CDR3 length: 11 residues. This CDR3 reads CSVQGVSEQYF. The CDR3 bases are TGCAGCGTACAGGGGGTCAGCGAGCAGTACTTC.

This chain links TRBV6-6 with TRBJ2-7; TRBD1 aligns across 7 bases. V trimming: 5 bases; J trimming: 2 bases; junction bases outside the gene matches: 0. The length of the CDR3 is 12 residues. Germline values: CDR1 MNHNY, CDR2 SVGAGI (reference sequence). CDR3 nucleotide sequence: TGTGCCAGCAGTGGGACAGCCTACGAGCAGTACTTC. This codes for CASSGTAYEQYF.

The J gene is TRBJ2-5, the V gene TRBV5-4; tentatively, D is TRBD1 (5 bases). This CDR3 has 14 amino acids. V was clipped by 0 bases and J by 4 bases, with 10 bases between them. Germline loops: CDR1 SGHNT, CDR2 YYREEE (reference sequence). CDR3 coding DNA: TGTGCCAGCAGCTTGGTTCCAGGGCTAGAGACCCAGTACTTC. Residues: CASSLVPGLETQYF.

As for this clone: Other DNA sequences in the sample encode the same CDR3. The chain has TRBV19 and TRBJ1-5; D gene unclear. The V and J ends lost 3 bases and 3 bases respectively, with 3 bases between them. This CDR3 has 12 amino acids. Germline CDR1 is LNHDA and CDR2 is SQIVND (reference sequence). The CDR3 loop reads CASSILNQPQHF. Written as DNA, the CDR3 is TGTGCCAGTAGTATCCTCAATCAGCCCCAGCATTTT.

This rearrangement joins TRBV5-1 to TRBJ2-7; 9 bases are shared with TRBD1. From germline, CDR1 is SGHRS and CDR2 YFSETQ. The trim removed 3 bases at V and 6 bases at J, leaving 13 bases unmatched. The CDR3 extends over 16 amino acids. This chain's CDR3 is CASSSIARQGGVEQYF. The CDR3 DNA is TGCGCCAGCAGCTCGATCGCTCGACAGGGGGGCGTCGAGCAGTACTTC.

The chain recombines TRBV4-1 with TRBJ2-6, with 9 bases fitting TRBD1. The CDR3 is 17 residues long. The trim removed 1 base at V and 4 bases at J, leaving 5 bases unmatched. The germline V gene has CDR1 MGHRA and CDR2 YSYEKL. CDR3 DNA sequence: TGCGCCAGCAGCCAAGCGACAGGGGGAAGGGGGGCCAACGTCCTGACTTTC. It translates to CASSQATGGRGANVLTF.

This clone showed up just once. The V gene is TRBV12-5, the J gene TRBJ2-7, with a possible D match to TRBD2 (5 bases). CDR1 and CDR2 (germline): LGHNT, FRNRAP. The CDR3 totals 17 residues. V was shortened by 0 bases and J by 7 bases, with 22 bases between the two germline ends. DNA of the CDR3: TGTGCTAGTGGTTTGGTACTCAGTTTGGAATTACTAGGGGAGCAGTACTTC. It translates to CASGLVLSLELLGEQYF.

J is TRBJ2-2 and V is TRBV5-6; TRBD1 agrees at 9 bases. CDR1 SGHDT and CDR2 YYEEEE come from the germline V gene. The V gene end was trimmed by 6 bases and the J gene end by 3 bases; junction bases not matched to a gene: 6. The CDR3 runs to 15 residues. CDR3 sequence (DNA): TGTGCCAGCACCTCCGGGACAGGGTACACCGGGGAGCTGTTTTTT. Its protein product is CASTSGTGYTGELFF. Full variable domain (rest looked up from reference TRBV5-6 and TRBJ2-2): DAGVTQSPTHLIKTRGQQVTLRCSPKSGHDTVSWYQQALGQGPQFIFQYYEEEERQRGNFPDRFSGHQFPNYSSELNVNALLLGDSALYLCASTSGTGYTGELFFGEGSRLTVL.

This rearrangement joins TRBV7-2 to TRBJ1-3; D is perhaps TRBD1 (6 bases). The CDR3 runs 15 residues. Germline V gives CDR1 SGHTA, CDR2 FQGNSA. V was trimmed by 3 bases and J by 4 bases, leaving 13 bases between them. The CDR3 DNA follows: TGTGCCAGCAGCTTTCGGGACACGCGGGGAAACACCATATATTTT. It specifies CASSFRDTRGNTIYF. The entire variable domain, with the rest obtained from reference TRBV7-2 and TRBJ1-3, is as follows: GAGVSQSPSNKVTEKGKDVELRCDPISGHTALYWYRQSLGQGLEFLIYFQGNSAPDKSGLPSDRFSAERTGGSVSTLTIQRTQQEDSAVYLCASSFRDTRGNTIYFGEGSWLTVV.

The V call is TRBV3-1 (or the pseudogene TRBV3-2), the J call TRBJ2-2, with D hard to call. This CDR3 comprises 15 residues. Trimming cost V 1 base and J 4 bases, with 10 bases left between them. Germline-derived CDR1 and CDR2 are LGHDT and YNNKEL (reference sequence). The CDR3 loop is CASSQGALGTGELFF. Written as DNA, the CDR3 is TGTGCCAGCAGCCAAGGGGCCCTGGGCACCGGGGAGCTGTTTTTT.

This clone was observed once. One end of the junction is discordant with germline, which a read error may explain. The chain employs TRBV5-8 and TRBJ2-3, with 12 bases aligning to TRBD2. The CDR3 sequence is 17 residues long. Germline CDR1 reads SGHTS; CDR2 reads YDEGEE. Here the CDR3 reads CASSLGLAGGPADTQYF. For the CDR3, the DNA is TGTGCCAGCAGTTTGGGGCTAGCGGGAGGGCCGGCAGATACGCAGTATTTT.

This clone was seen just once. J is TRBJ2-7 and V is TRBV24-1, with 10 bases identical to TRBD2. The CDR3 contains 18 residues. The ends lost 4 bases at V and 2 bases at J; junction bases unmatched: 13. The germline gives CDR1 KGHDR, CDR2 SFDVKD. CDR3 in DNA: TGTGCCACCAGTGACTACGATTGGACTAGCGGAAGAACCTACGAGCAGTACTTC. As protein: CATSDYDWTSGRTYEQYF.

The chain employs TRBV19 and TRBJ1-5; D is uncertain. Germline-derived CDR1 and CDR2 are LNHDA and SQIVND (reference sequence). The CDR3 spans 11 residues. Trimming cost V 8 bases and J 7 bases, with 9 bases left between them. The CDR3 is CASGEEQPQHF. The DNA for the CDR3 is TGTGCCAGTGGGGAGGAACAGCCCCAGCATTTT.